Below are 13 T cell receptor beta chains sequenced from a single sample in a study of vaccination effects on CD4 cells after COVID-19. Here immunoSEQ multiplex PCR was the method, and the copy in TCRdb shows in-frame clones only, minus some. Among about 54,000 clones listed, 80% were seen once. Their recognized antigens are unknown. Antigen-specific CD4+ T cells were expanded (with viral peptide pools) by the ViraFEST assay ahead of sequencing. A 10-day culture period preceded the isolation of CD4+ T cells. Sequences were derived from CD4+ T cells from PBMCs cultured with HCoV-229E spike peptides, sampled before COVID-19 vaccination. The source is a human donor who received a COVID-19 vaccine.

V and J are TRBV18 and TRBJ1-1; D remains unclear. V lost 2 bases and J lost 1, with 11 bases in between. Germline V lookup: CDR1 KGHSH, CDR2 LQKENI. The length of the CDR3 is 15 residues. The CDR3 sequence is CASSPSRGENTEAFF. CDR3 coding DNA: TGTGCCAGCTCACCAAGCCGGGGAGAGAACACTGAAGCTTTCTTT.

V and J are TRBV6-2 or TRBV6-3 and TRBJ2-7; 8 positions agree with TRBD2. V was clipped by 5 bases and J by 7 bases; unmatched bases: 4. In germline, CDR1 is MNHEY, CDR2 SVGEGT. The CDR3 loop spans 12 amino acids. DNA for the CDR3: TGTGCCAGCAGTCCGGGACTAGAAGAGCAGTACGTC. Its protein is CASSPGLEEQYV.

This chain connects TRBV3-1 (or the pseudogene TRBV3-2) to TRBJ1-2, with a weak D call TRBD1 (5 bases). The CDR3 runs 12 residues. In germline, CDR1 is LGHDT, CDR2 YNNKEL (reference sequence). V dropped 6 bases and J dropped 1 base, with 6 bases sitting between them. CDR3 nucleotides: TGTGCCAGCAGGGACATTAACTATGGCTACACCTTC. This codes for CASRDINYGYTF.

V gene TRBV15 combines with J gene TRBJ2-5; D not resolved. This CDR3 comprises 13 residues. Trimming pared 5 bases from V and 2 bases from J, leaving 9 bases between. Germline V lookup: CDR1 LNHNV, CDR2 YYDKDF (reference sequence). CDR3: CATSSTVQETQYF. As DNA, the CDR3 is TGTGCCACCAGCTCAACAGTGCAAGAGACCCAGTACTTC.

The chain recombines TRBV5-1 with TRBJ1-5; D gene ambiguous. The germline gives CDR1 SGHRS, CDR2 YFSETQ. The V end was cut by 0 bases, the J end by 0 bases, with 13 bases between. This CDR3 region has 17 residues. The CDR3 spells CASSLEPSSYSNQPQHF. CDR3 DNA: TGCGCCAGCAGCTTGGAGCCCAGCTCCTATAGCAATCAGCCCCAGCATTTT.

The chain links TRBV2 to TRBJ1-5; 7 bases line up with TRBD1. The trim removed 2 bases at V and 5 bases at J, leaving 3 bases unmatched. Per germline, CDR1 SNHLY and CDR2 FYNNEI. The CDR3 is 14 residues long. Written as DNA, the CDR3 is TGTGCCAGCAGTGAAAACAGGGGTGATCAGCCCCAGCATTTT. This sequence encodes CASSENRGDQPQHF.

The gene calls are TRBV6-6 and TRBJ2-3, with 9 nucleotides matching TRBD1. This CDR3 comprises 15 residues. V shed 1 base and J 3 bases; nucleotides not matched to a gene: 2. The germline gives CDR1 MNHNY, CDR2 SVGAGI (reference sequence). DNA for the CDR3: TGTGCCAGCAGTTACTACAGGGGGCATACAGATACGCAGTATTTT. Translation: CASSYYRGHTDTQYF.

The chain uses TRBV7-2 and TRBJ2-3; TRBD2 is a possible D gene (6 bases). The V gene lost 1 base and the J gene lost 9 bases, with 8 bases spanning the gap. The CDR3 extends over 12 amino acids. Germline V gene sequence: CDR1 SGHTA, CDR2 FQGNSA. In DNA form, the CDR3 reads TGTGCCAGCAGCTTAGGACTAGTAACGCAGTATTTT. It translates to CASSLGLVTQYF.

The chain is built from TRBV24-1 and TRBJ1-5; 9 bases match TRBD1. The CDR3 totals 17 residues. J lost 0 bases, V lost 5 bases, and 7 bases had no gene match. Germline CDR1 is KGHDR and CDR2 is SFDVKD. CDR3 in DNA: TGTGCCACCAGTGCCTCCGGACAGGGGCTTAGCAATCAGCCCCAGCATTTT. This gives the protein CATSASGQGLSNQPQHF.

The table lists this clone with a few counts. The chain employs TRBV6-6 and TRBJ2-3, with TRBD2 identical over 16 bases. CDR1 is MNHNY and CDR2 is SVGAGI in the germline V gene (reference sequence). J was trimmed by 2 bases and V by 5 bases; bases with no gene match: 7. This CDR3 is 18 amino acids long. CDR3 protein: CASSPGTSGGDYTDTQYF. The CDR3 coding sequence is TGTGCCAGCAGTCCCGGGACTAGCGGGGGGGATTACACAGATACGCAGTATTTT.

In DNA form, the CDR3 reads TGTGCCAGCAGCTCATTAAACCCGGGACAGGGTGGCACTGAAGCTTTCTTT. Its translation is CASSSLNPGQGGTEAFF. V gene TRBV11-2 combines with J gene TRBJ1-1, with 9 bases identical to TRBD1. This CDR3 comprises 17 residues. V lost 4 bases and J lost 4; bases outside the gene matches: 13. The V gene's germline CDR1 is SGHAT and CDR2 FQNNGV.

The chain couples TRBV18 to TRBJ1-5; 8 positions agree with TRBD1. The CDR3 has 16 residues. The V gene end was trimmed by 3 bases and the J gene end by 6 bases; junction bases not matched to a gene: 10. Germline-derived CDR1 and CDR2 are KGHSH and LQKENI. Written as DNA, the CDR3 is TGTGCCAGCTCACCGCCGAATAGACAGGGGACTCAGCCCCAGCATTTT. Translating it yields CASSPPNRQGTQPQHF.

This chain links TRBV20-1 with TRBJ1-1; D remains unclear. Germline V CDR1 and CDR2: DFQATT, SNEGSKA (reference sequence). V lost 5 bases and J 1 base, leaving 5 bases between the germline ends. The CDR3 totals 11 residues. The CDR3 protein is CSAVPNTEAFF. The CDR3 DNA is TGCAGTGCTGTCCCGAACACTGAAGCTTTCTTT.